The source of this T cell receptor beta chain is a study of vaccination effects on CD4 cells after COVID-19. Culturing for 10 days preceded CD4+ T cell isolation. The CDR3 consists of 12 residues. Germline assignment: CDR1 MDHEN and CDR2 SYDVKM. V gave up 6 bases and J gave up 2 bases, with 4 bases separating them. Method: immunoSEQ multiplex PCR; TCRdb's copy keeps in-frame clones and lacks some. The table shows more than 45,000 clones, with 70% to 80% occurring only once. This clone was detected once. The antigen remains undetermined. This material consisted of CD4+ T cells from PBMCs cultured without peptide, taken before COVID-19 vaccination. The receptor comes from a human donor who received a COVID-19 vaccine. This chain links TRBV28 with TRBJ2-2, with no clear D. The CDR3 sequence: CASSQNTGELFF. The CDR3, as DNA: TGTGCCAGCAGCCAAAACACCGGGGAGCTGTTTTTT. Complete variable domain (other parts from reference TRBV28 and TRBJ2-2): DVKVTQSSRYLVKRTGEKVFLECVQDMDHENMFWYRQDPGLGLRLIYFSYDVKMKEKGDIPEGYSVSREKKERFSLILESASTNQTSMYLCASSQNTGELFFGEGSRLTVL.